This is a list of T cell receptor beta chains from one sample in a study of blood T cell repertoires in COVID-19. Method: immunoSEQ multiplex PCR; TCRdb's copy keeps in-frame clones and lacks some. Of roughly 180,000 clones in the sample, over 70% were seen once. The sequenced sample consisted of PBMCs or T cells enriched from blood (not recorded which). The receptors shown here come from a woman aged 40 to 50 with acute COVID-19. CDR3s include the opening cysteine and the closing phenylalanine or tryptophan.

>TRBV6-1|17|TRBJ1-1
CASSEGVARRLGHEAFF
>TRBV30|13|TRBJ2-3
CAWSVGDRDTQYF
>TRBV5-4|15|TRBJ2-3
CASSPGQHSTDTQYF
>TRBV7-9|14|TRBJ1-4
CASSSGQGNEKLFF
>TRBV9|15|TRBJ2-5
CASSPVTGREETQYF
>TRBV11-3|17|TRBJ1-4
CASSLDTPTVLNEKLFF
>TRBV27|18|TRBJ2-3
CASSATSGSSRGTDTQYF
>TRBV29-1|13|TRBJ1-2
CSVEAAAEHGYTF
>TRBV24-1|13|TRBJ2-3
CATRGAGTDTQYF
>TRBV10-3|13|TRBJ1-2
CAISIDPYYGYTF
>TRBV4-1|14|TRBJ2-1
CASRGTEDYNEQFF
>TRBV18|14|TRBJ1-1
CASSDGQAGTEAFF
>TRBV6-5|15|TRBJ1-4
CASSYGGTGNEKLFF
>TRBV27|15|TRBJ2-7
CASSLKRGSPYEQYF
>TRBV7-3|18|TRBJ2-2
CASSSTPFRGSATGELFF
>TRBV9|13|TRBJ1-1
CASSVGVRGRAFF
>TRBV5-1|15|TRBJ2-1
CASSRATSGYNEQFF
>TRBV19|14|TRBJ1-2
CASSIQGGGYGYTF
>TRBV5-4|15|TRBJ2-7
CASSPGTSGEVEQYF
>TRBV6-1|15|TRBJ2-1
CASSDGGRIYNEQFF
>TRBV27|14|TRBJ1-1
CASSLGRMDTEAFF
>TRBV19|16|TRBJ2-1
CASSIGEGPPHNEQFF
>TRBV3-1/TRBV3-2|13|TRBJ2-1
CASSPGERNEQFF
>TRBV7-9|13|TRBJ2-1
CASSGRSYNEQFF